The 15 T cell receptor beta chains listed next were all sequenced from one sample in a study of cytomegalovirus exposure and HLA in healthy donors (TCRdb year 2017). Libraries were built with the immunoSEQ multiplex PCR assay. For the multiplex PCR, a mixture combining 60 forward primers for TCR Vbeta segments and 13 reverse primers for TCR Jbeta segments was used. Drawn from immuneACCESS, this table holds only the in-frame rearrangements with V and J called that TCRdb kept. Clones are partly lost; checked studies trace under half to an unresolved V gene and leave the rest unexplained. In this sample the table shows fewer than 120,000 clones, approximately 80% of which occur a single time. Of the sample, 2.5% to 3% falls within the top ten clones. Sequencing was carried out using PBMCs. The origin of the receptors is an older woman in good health and CMV-seropositive.

This chain links TRBV7-8 with TRBJ1-5, with D possibly being TRBD1 (6 bases). Germline V gene sequence: CDR1 SGHVS, CDR2 FQNEAQ. V lost 7 bases and J 1 base, leaving 20 bases between the germline ends. The CDR3 has 17 amino acids. For the CDR3, the DNA is TGTGCCAGCATACTAAAGGCAGGGGAAAGGAGCAATCAGCCCCAGCATTTT. Its translation: CASILKAGERSNQPQHF.

The J gene is TRBJ1-6, the V gene TRBV5-1; perhaps TRBD1 as D (5 bases). V was shortened by 4 bases and J by 6 bases, with 14 bases between the two germline ends. The CDR3 extends over 15 amino acids. The germline gives CDR1 SGHRS, CDR2 YFSETQ. The CDR3 loop reads CASSLRESGNSPLHF. CDR3 DNA: TGCGCCAGCAGCCTCAGGGAATCGGGTAATTCACCCCTCCACTTT.

The rearrangement joins TRBV29-1 to TRBJ2-7; 7 nucleotides align to TRBD2. The CDR3 is 15 amino acids. V shed 7 bases, J shed 5 bases, and the junction held 17 bases outside the gene matches. The germline V gene has CDR1 SQVTM and CDR2 ANQGSEA. CDR3 sequence (DNA): TGCAGCGCCAAAGATCCGGGAGGAGGTCAAGACGAGCAGTACTTC. Translation: CSAKDPGGGQDEQYF.

This chain uses TRBV5-1 with TRBJ2-7, with 7 positions matching TRBD1. The CDR3 spans 14 residues. Germline V lookup: CDR1 SGHRS, CDR2 YFSETQ. V was pared by 5 bases and J by 4 bases, with 9 bases of the junction left unmatched. For the CDR3, the DNA is TGCGCCAGCAGAGGGGGCACAGTCCAGTACGAGCAGTACTTC. Protein: CASRGGTVQYEQYF.

The chain joins TRBV4-2 to TRBJ2-7; D is possibly TRBD2 (6 bases). Germline CDR1 and CDR2: LGHNA and YNFKEQ. The CDR3 loop spans 17 amino acids. The ends were cut back, 2 bases at V and 4 bases at J, with 21 bases in the middle. The CDR3 reads CASSQSHTPGEGYEQYF. CDR3 DNA sequence: TGTGCCAGCAGCCAATCCCACACCCCGGGAGAGGGGTACGAGCAGTACTTC.

The gene calls are TRBV19 and TRBJ2-7, with 8 nucleotides matching TRBD2. V dropped 4 bases and J dropped 5; count of bases not matched to a gene: 10. Germline V gene lookup returns CDR1 LNHDA and CDR2 SQIVND (reference sequence). The CDR3 extends over 15 amino acids. The CDR3: CASSTLGTRIDEQYF. CDR3 coding DNA: TGTGCCAGTAGTACTCTCGGGACTAGAATAGACGAGCAGTACTTC.

This chain links TRBV28 with TRBJ2-7, with 10 bases matching TRBD1. Germline V lookup: CDR1 MDHEN, CDR2 SYDVKM. V lost 6 bases and J lost 5; bases outside the gene matches: 10. The CDR3 covers 15 residues. CDR3: CASRLRTGGAHEQYF. CDR3 coding DNA: TGTGCCAGCAGACTTAGGACAGGGGGAGCCCACGAGCAGTACTTC.

The chain joins TRBV6-6 to TRBJ1-4; a possible D gene is TRBD1 (5 bases). The CDR3 is made up of 14 amino acids. V lost 6 bases and J 4 bases, leaving 12 bases between the germline ends. Germline V gene data show CDR1 as MNHNY and CDR2 as SVGAGI (reference sequence). The CDR3 spells CASSDRRDNEKLFF. The CDR3 DNA is TGTGCCAGCAGCGACAGAAGAGATAATGAAAAACTGTTTTTT.

The V call is TRBV7-3, the J call TRBJ2-5; tentatively, D is TRBD1 (7 bases). The CDR3 covers 15 residues. The V end was cut by 3 bases, the J end by 7 bases, with 18 bases between. Germline V lookup: CDR1 SGHTA, CDR2 FQGTGA. The CDR3 region is CASSLGGGTAGTQYF. The CDR3 nucleotides read TGTGCCAGCAGCTTGGGCGGAGGGACAGCCGGGACCCAGTACTTC.

The chain has TRBV9 and TRBJ1-1; 8 nucleotides line up with TRBD1. Looked up from germline, CDR1 is SGDLS and CDR2 is YYNGEE. CDR3 length: 16 residues. The junction had 9 bases not matched to a gene; V was cut back by 2 bases and J by 3 bases. This CDR3 reads CASSVPNRGADTEAFF. The CDR3 nucleotides read TGTGCCAGCAGCGTCCCAAACAGGGGGGCAGACACTGAAGCTTTCTTT.

The chain has TRBV29-1 and TRBJ1-1; D unresolved. The CDR3 contains 11 residues. V dropped 7 bases and J dropped 7 bases, with 13 bases sitting between them. Germline lookup yields CDR1 SQVTM and CDR2 ANQGSEA. The CDR3 sequence: CSATRAGEAFF. The DNA for the CDR3 is TGCAGCGCCACGAGAGCCGGTGAAGCTTTCTTT.

The chain uses TRBV13 and TRBJ2-7, with 7 bases identical to TRBD2. The V segment lost 8 bases and the J segment 7 bases; nucleotides outside the gene matches: 14. CDR3 length: 14 residues. From germline, CDR1 is PRHDT and CDR2 FYEKMQ (reference sequence). CDR3 sequence (DNA): TGTGCCAGCGCTTTGGCGCGGGAGATCAGGGAGCAGTACTTC. Amino acid sequence: CASALAREIREQYF.

This chain uses TRBV28 with TRBJ1-2, with a tentative D call TRBD1 (5 bases). The CDR3 runs to 13 residues. V lost 3 bases, J lost 3 bases, and 8 bases lay in between. Germline V lookup: CDR1 MDHEN, CDR2 SYDVKM. The DNA for the CDR3 is TGTGCCAGCAGTTTCGGACAACACTATGGCTACACCTTC. Its translation is CASSFGQHYGYTF.

V and J are TRBV9 and TRBJ2-1, with 10 nucleotides matching TRBD2. Germline V gene sequence: CDR1 SGDLS, CDR2 YYNGEE. The CDR3 sequence is 16 residues long. V lost 0 bases, J lost 4 bases, and 4 bases stayed unmatched. The chain's CDR3 is CASSVGGSGRYNEQFF. CDR3 coding DNA: TGTGCCAGCAGCGTAGGAGGTAGCGGGAGGTACAATGAGCAGTTCTTC. Full variable domain (remainder filled in from reference TRBV9 and TRBJ2-1): DSGVTQTPKHLITATGQRVTLRCSPRSGDLSVYWYQQSLDQGLQFLIQYYNGEERAKGNILERFSAQQFPDLHSELNLSSLELGDSALYFCASSVGGSGRYNEQFFGPGTRLTVL.

This clone was counted between two and nine times. V and J are TRBV6-5 and TRBJ2-3, with D unresolved. In germline, CDR1 is MNHEY, CDR2 SVGAGI. The V and J ends lost 6 bases and 2 bases respectively, with 3 bases between them. The CDR3 spans 11 residues. The CDR3 spells CASSHTDTQYF. CDR3 DNA: TGTGCCAGCAGCCACACAGATACGCAGTATTTT.